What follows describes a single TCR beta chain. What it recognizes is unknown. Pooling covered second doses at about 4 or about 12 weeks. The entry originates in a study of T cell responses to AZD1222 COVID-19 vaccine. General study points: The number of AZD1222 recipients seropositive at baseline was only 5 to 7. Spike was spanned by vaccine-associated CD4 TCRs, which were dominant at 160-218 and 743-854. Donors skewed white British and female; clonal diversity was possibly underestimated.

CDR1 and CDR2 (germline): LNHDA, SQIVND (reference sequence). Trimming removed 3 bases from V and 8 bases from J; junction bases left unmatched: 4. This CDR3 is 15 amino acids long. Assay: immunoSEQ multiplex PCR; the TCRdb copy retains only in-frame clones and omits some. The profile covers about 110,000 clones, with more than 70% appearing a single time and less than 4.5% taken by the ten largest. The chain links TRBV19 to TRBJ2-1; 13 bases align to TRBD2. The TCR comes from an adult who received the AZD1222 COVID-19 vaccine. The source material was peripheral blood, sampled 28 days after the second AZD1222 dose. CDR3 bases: TGTGCCAGTAGTATGGGACTAGCGGGAAGCTATGAGCAGTTCTTC. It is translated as CASSMGLAGSYEQFF.